Listed below are T cell receptor beta chains from one sample, sequenced in a study of blood T cell repertoires in COVID-19. The repertoire was sequenced with immunoSEQ multiplex PCR; TCRdb's copy has only in-frame clones and lacks some. The table lists about 180,000 clones, less than 90% of them singletons. The sequenced material came from peripheral blood. Source of these receptors: a man aged 65-85 years with active or convalescent COVID-19. The CDR3 runs from the conserved cysteine through the conserved F or W. Fields, in order: clone size, J gene, D gene, V gene, CDR3 protein, CDR3 DNA. The D gene is left open where the match is weak. Rows may omit the clone size; those that give it use once, few, many or a size class.

abundance: NA
j_gene: TRBJ2-2
d_gene: TRBD1
v_gene: TRBV5-1
CDR3aa: CASSSRDRGQTLTGELFF
CDR3nt: TGCGCCAGCAGCTCCCGGGACAGGGGGCAAACCCTCACCGGGGAGCTGTTTTTT

abundance: NA
j_gene: TRBJ1-2
d_gene: NA
v_gene: TRBV19
CDR3aa: CASSIESQVFGYTF
CDR3nt: TGTGCCAGTAGTATAGAAAGTCAGGTTTTCGGCTACACCTTC

abundance: NA
j_gene: TRBJ1-4
d_gene: TRBD1
v_gene: TRBV9
CDR3aa: CASSVRQGAREKLFF
CDR3nt: TGTGCCAGCAGCGTTAGACAGGGGGCGCGGGAAAAACTGTTTTTT

abundance: NA
j_gene: TRBJ2-7
d_gene: NA
v_gene: TRBV11-2
CDR3aa: CASSRVAGSFYEQYF
CDR3nt: TGTGCCAGCAGCAGAGTCGCCGGGAGTTTCTACGAGCAGTACTTC

abundance: NA
j_gene: TRBJ2-7
d_gene: TRBD1
v_gene: TRBV6-5
CDR3aa: CASSYDRVGEQYF
CDR3nt: TGTGCCAGCAGTTACGACAGGGTGGGCGAGCAGTACTTC

abundance: NA
j_gene: TRBJ2-2
d_gene: TRBD1
v_gene: TRBV7-9
CDR3aa: CASSLGASGTGIRGELFF
CDR3nt: TGTGCCAGCAGCTTAGGGGCTTCGGGGACAGGGATTCGAGGGGAGCTGTTTTTT

abundance: NA
j_gene: TRBJ1-5
d_gene: TRBD1
v_gene: TRBV13
CDR3aa: CASSLDRGGAGNQPQHF
CDR3nt: TGTGCCAGCAGCCTCGACAGGGGAGGTGCTGGCAATCAGCCCCAGCATTTT

abundance: NA
j_gene: TRBJ1-5
d_gene: NA
v_gene: TRBV19
CDR3aa: CASNLRDTNQPQHF
CDR3nt: TGTGCCAGTAATCTCCGGGACACTAATCAGCCCCAGCATTTT

abundance: few
j_gene: TRBJ2-5
d_gene: TRBD1
v_gene: TRBV6-2/TRBV6-3
CDR3aa: CASSYSRDRVRTQYF
CDR3nt: TGTGCCAGCAGTTACTCGAGGGACAGGGTGCGGACCCAGTACTTC

abundance: NA
j_gene: TRBJ1-1
d_gene: TRBD1
v_gene: TRBV4-1
CDR3aa: CASSHTPDRTEGPEAFF
CDR3nt: TGCGCCAGCAGCCACACCCCGGACAGGACCGAGGGCCCTGAAGCTTTCTTT

abundance: NA
j_gene: TRBJ2-5
d_gene: NA
v_gene: TRBV7-2
CDR3aa: CASSFSGSGETQYF
CDR3nt: TGTGCCAGCAGCTTTTCGGGCAGCGGGGAGACCCAGTACTTC

abundance: NA
j_gene: TRBJ2-4
d_gene: NA
v_gene: TRBV11-2
CDR3aa: CASSRFGVGATKNIQYF
CDR3nt: TGTGCCAGCAGCCGCTTTGGGGTGGGGGCAACCAAAAACATTCAGTACTTC

abundance: NA
j_gene: TRBJ1-4
d_gene: TRBD1
v_gene: TRBV5-1
CDR3aa: CASSFWDRDNEKLFF
CDR3nt: TGCGCCAGCAGCTTCTGGGACAGGGATAATGAAAAACTGTTTTTT

abundance: NA
j_gene: TRBJ1-2
d_gene: NA
v_gene: TRBV4-3
CDR3aa: CASSQELGHPYGYTF
CDR3nt: TGCGCCAGCAGCCAAGAACTCGGACACCCATATGGCTACACCTTC

abundance: NA
j_gene: TRBJ2-7
d_gene: NA
v_gene: TRBV7-9
CDR3aa: CASSSLTAYYEQYF
CDR3nt: TGTGCCAGCAGCTCGTTAACAGCCTACTACGAGCAGTACTTC

abundance: once
j_gene: TRBJ2-1
d_gene: TRBD1
v_gene: TRBV18
CDR3aa: CASSPGQGAYNEQFF
CDR3nt: TGTGCCAGCTCACCGGGGCAGGGGGCATACAATGAGCAGTTCTTC

abundance: NA
j_gene: TRBJ1-5
d_gene: TRBD1
v_gene: TRBV18
CDR3aa: CASSSVGQGASSNQPQHF
CDR3nt: TGTGCCAGCTCATCGGTTGGACAGGGGGCATCTAGCAATCAGCCCCAGCATTTT

abundance: NA
j_gene: TRBJ1-5
d_gene: NA
v_gene: TRBV10-2
CDR3aa: CASSPGGKPQHF
CDR3nt: TGCGCCAGCAGCCCCGGAGGGAAGCCCCAGCATTTT

abundance: NA
j_gene: TRBJ1-2
d_gene: NA
v_gene: TRBV19
CDR3aa: CASSIPRGYGYTF
CDR3nt: TGTGCCAGTAGTATTCCCAGGGGCTATGGCTACACCTTC

abundance: NA
j_gene: TRBJ1-2
d_gene: NA
v_gene: TRBV5-1
CDR3aa: CASSPQGVNYGYTF
CDR3nt: TGCGCCAGCAGCCCCCAAGGGGTTAACTATGGCTACACCTTC

abundance: NA
j_gene: TRBJ2-7
d_gene: NA
v_gene: TRBV9
CDR3aa: CASSPQDGSFYEQYF
CDR3nt: TGTGCCAGCAGCCCTCAGGACGGGAGTTTCTACGAGCAGTACTTC

abundance: NA
j_gene: TRBJ2-1
d_gene: TRBD2
v_gene: TRBV5-4
CDR3aa: CASSPRLAGSYNEQFF
CDR3nt: TGTGCCAGCAGCCCGAGACTAGCGGGGTCCTACAATGAGCAGTTCTTC

abundance: once
j_gene: TRBJ2-2
d_gene: TRBD2
v_gene: TRBV7-3
CDR3aa: CASSSRGLAGGAGELFF
CDR3nt: TGTGCCAGCAGCTCTCGGGGACTAGCGGGAGGAGCCGGGGAGCTGTTTTTT

abundance: few
j_gene: TRBJ2-2
d_gene: NA
v_gene: TRBV12-3/TRBV12-4
CDR3aa: CASSFGGTGELFF
CDR3nt: TGTGCCAGCAGTTTTGGCGGCACCGGGGAGCTGTTTTTT

abundance: NA
j_gene: TRBJ1-5
d_gene: TRBD1
v_gene: TRBV6-5
CDR3aa: CASRRDSSNQPQHF
CDR3nt: TGTGCCAGCAGGCGGGACAGTAGCAATCAGCCCCAGCATTTT

abundance: NA
j_gene: TRBJ1-2
d_gene: NA
v_gene: TRBV28
CDR3aa: CASSSRDRPTNYGYTF
CDR3nt: TGTGCCAGCAGTTCAAGAGACAGGCCTACGAACTATGGCTACACCTTC